The T cell receptor beta chain under discussion was sequenced for a study of blood T cells in healthy people across ages. Whole-study results and caveats: Diversity figures based on one million T cells were deemed too low.

In its sample, this clonotype was seen many times. The target antigen is unknown. Alongside a J-beta primer mix, a sample-barcoded 5' primer served in a second PCR lasting 7 to 11 cycles. Each cDNA molecule was tagged by a template-switch adaptor that had 12 random nucleotides. TCRdb ran MiXCR on the 5' RACE reads and lists one entry per CDR3 protein. Here the sample spans hundreds of thousands of distinct CDR3 sequences, about 30% being singletons. Trimming pared 4 bases from V and 3 bases from J, leaving 7 bases between. Per the germline V gene, CDR1 is SGHRS and CDR2 is YFSETQ. The CDR3 loop spans 12 amino acids.

The receptor was derived from a woman of 80 years or more in good health. What was sequenced was blood. The rearrangement links TRBV5-1 to TRBJ2-5; D gene uncertain. The CDR3 loop reads CASSRAEETQYF. The CDR3 DNA reads TGCGCCAGCAGCCGAGCTGAAGAGACCCAGTACTTC. The full variable domain, rest sourced from reference TRBV5-1 and TRBJ2-5, is KAGVTQTPRYLIKTRGQQVTLSCSPISGHRSVSWYQQTPGQGLQFLFEYFSETQRNKGNFPGRFSGRQFSNSRSEMNVSTLELGDSALYLCASSRAEETQYFGPGTRLLVL.